This T cell receptor beta chain was sequenced in a study of T cells and Merkel cell carcinoma outcomes. Whole-study results and caveats: In Merkel cell carcinoma, repertoire and T-cell density reportedly predicted outcomes.

The CDR3 spans 15 residues. CDR1 and CDR2 from the germline V gene are SGHTA and FQGNSA. The ends lost 10 bases at V and 8 bases at J; junction bases unmatched: 14. Remarks on this clone: Its target is not known.

Here immunoSEQ multiplex PCR was the method, and the copy in TCRdb shows in-frame clones only, minus some. This sample has 13,000 to 15,000 clones, with about nine tenths found just once. Sequencing was carried out using tumor tissue from Merkel cell carcinoma. The sequence was collected from a human donor with Merkel cell carcinoma. This chain links TRBV7-2 with TRBJ2-4; 10 bases line up with TRBD1. In nucleotides, the CDR3 is TGTGCCACCTTTTCCATGGGACAGGGGTTGTACATTCAGTACTTC. Translated, it gives CATFSMGQGLYIQYF.